The 12 T cell receptor beta chains reported below all come from one sample, sequenced in a study of T cells in women clearing cervical HPV infection. The assay was immunoSEQ multiplex PCR, and TCRdb's table has in-frame clones only and misses some. The sample includes over 30,000 clones. The sample comprised blood buffy coat. Receptors were obtained from a woman between 18 and 75 years old with a cervical HPV16 infection that either progressed to CIN3+ or cleared (not recorded which).

For this clone: The CDR3 extends 3 residues past the end of the read, so its final part is completed from the germline J gene. The chain has TRBV4-1 and TRBJ1-1, with 9 bases fitting TRBD1. Germline V gene data show CDR1 as MGHRA and CDR2 as YSYEKL. Germline trimming cut 3 bases from V and 5 bases from J; bases unmatched to any gene: 4. CDR3 length: 14 amino acids. The part of the CDR3 DNA that was read is TGCGCCAGCAGCCACCCCGGGACAGGGACTGAA. Its translation: CASSHPGTGTE. The whole CDR3 sequence is CASSHPGTGTEAFF.

Points on this clone: The read terminates 3 residues before the CDR3 end, so the remaining end is supplied by the germline J gene. The chain links TRBV7-2 to TRBJ2-5; tentatively, D is TRBD2 (7 bases). Germline loops: CDR1 SGHTA, CDR2 FQGNSA. Trimming shortened V by 5 bases and J by 5 bases, and 12 bases separated the two germline ends. This CDR3 comprises 13 residues. The sequenced CDR3 bases are TGTGCCAGCAGCGGGGGAGGGGGTGAGACC. Its translation: CASSGGGGET. The full CDR3 protein is CASSGGGGETQYF.

Remarks on this clone: The sequence runs out 3 residues before the end of the CDR3; the remainder is reconstructed from the germline J gene. The gene calls are TRBV5-1 and TRBJ2-3; TRBD2 matches 14 bases. This CDR3 is built from 18 residues. The V and J ends lost 3 bases and 3 bases, in that order; junction bases with no gene match: 9. Germline V CDR1 and CDR2: SGHRS, YFSETQ. The CDR3 loop is CASSSGGTSGGLTDTQYF. Partial CDR3 DNA: TGCGCCAGCAGCTCGGGAGGGACTAGCGGGGGCCTAACAGATACG.

Note on this clone: The DNA ends 3 residues before the CDR3 does, and the rest of the CDR3 is filled in from the germline J gene. The chain employs TRBV10-3 and TRBJ1-1; maybe TRBD1 (6 bases). The CDR3 has 15 residues. Germline V gene sequence: CDR1 ENHRY, CDR2 SYGVKD. The germline V and J ends were trimmed by 1 base and 2 bases, with 11 bases remaining between them. The CDR3 loop reads CAISEFHRVNTEAFF. CDR3 DNA (partial): TGTGCCATCAGTGAGTTCCACAGGGTTAACACTGAA.

For this clone: The sequenced fragment ends 3 residues before the CDR3 boundary, so the rest is inferred from the germline J gene. The V call is TRBV6-2 or TRBV6-3, the J call TRBJ2-1; TRBD2 matches 9 bases. CDR1 and CDR2 (germline): MNHEY, SVGEGT. V trimming: 4 bases; J trimming: 8 bases; junction bases outside the gene matches: 9. CDR3 length: 15 residues. The CDR3 spells CASSFLAGPADEQFF. CDR3 DNA, as far as it was read: TGTGCCAGCAGTTTCCTAGCGGGGCCTGCGGATGAG.

The CDR3 spells CAWSEQSGNIQYF. The sequenced CDR3 bases are TGTGCCTGGAGTGAACAAAGCGGGAACATT. The chain has TRBV30 and TRBJ2-4; perhaps TRBD2 as D (6 bases). The CDR3 end lies 3 residues beyond the end of the read and is filled in from the germline J gene. CDR3 length: 13 residues. V was trimmed by 1 base and J by 7 bases, leaving 11 bases between them. CDR1 and CDR2 from the germline V gene are GTSNPN and SVGIG (reference sequence).

As for this clone: The CDR3 goes on 3 residues after the read ends, and that part is filled in from the germline J gene. The V call is TRBV13, the J call TRBJ1-4; TRBD1 aligns across 12 bases. V lost 2 bases to trimming and J lost 3 bases; unmatched junction nucleotides: 4. From germline, CDR1 is PRHDT and CDR2 FYEKMQ (reference sequence). There are 17 residues in the CDR3. CDR3 DNA (partial): TGTGCCAGCAGCTTAAAGGGACAGGGGGCGGCTAATGAAAAA. This encodes CASSLKGQGAANEK. In full, the CDR3 is CASSLKGQGAANEKLFF.

With regard to this clone: The read falls 3 residues short of the CDR3 end, and the missing part is taken from the germline J gene. The V and J genes are TRBV6-2 or TRBV6-3 and TRBJ2-2; TRBD2 matches at 10 bases. This CDR3 region has 16 residues. The V and J ends lost 4 bases and 5 bases, in that order; junction bases with no gene match: 7. Per germline, CDR1 MNHEY and CDR2 SVGEGT. CDR3 bases read: TGTGCCAGCAGTTCGGGACTAGCGTCCTCGACCGGGGAG. Translating it yields CASSSGLASSTGE. The full CDR3 sequence reads CASSSGLASSTGELFF.

Points on this clone: The read terminates 3 residues ahead of where the CDR3 ends, so the germline J gene completes it. This chain uses TRBV28 with TRBJ2-3; 9 bases map to TRBD1. This CDR3 spans 16 amino acids. Germline values: CDR1 MDHEN, CDR2 SYDVKM. The V gene end was trimmed by 1 base and the J gene end by 1 base; junction bases not matched to a gene: 3. CDR3 in amino acids: CASSLFWTGGTDTQYF. The sequenced CDR3 bases are TGTGCCAGCAGTTTATTCTGGACAGGGGGCACAGATACG.

Points on this clone: The read ends 3 residues early relative to the CDR3; the germline J gene fills the gap. This chain uses TRBV12-3 or TRBV12-4 with TRBJ1-1; D may be TRBD1 (6 bases). Trimming stripped 2 bases from V and 7 bases from J, with 11 bases between. This CDR3 comprises 13 residues. Incomplete CDR3 DNA: TGTGCCAGCAGTTTATCAGGGGATGGTGAA. Translating gives CASSLSGDGE. The CDR3 as a whole reads CASSLSGDGEAFF.

Concerning this clone itself: The read finishes 3 residues shy of the CDR3 end, and the germline J gene is used to complete it. V is TRBV2 and J is TRBJ1-2; 11 bases line up with TRBD1. CDR1 is SNHLY, CDR2 FYNNEI, per germline. Trimming removed 5 bases from V and 3 bases from J; junction bases left unmatched: 2. CDR3 size: 14 residues. Partial CDR3 DNA: TGTGCCAGCAGTAGGGACAGGGGGGACTATGGC. Protein sequence: CASSRDRGDYG. The entire CDR3 sequence reads CASSRDRGDYGYTF.

A note on this clone: The CDR3 end lies 3 residues beyond the end of the read and is filled in from the germline J gene. V and J are TRBV7-2 and TRBJ1-2, with no clear D. The CDR3 loop spans 14 amino acids. Germline-derived CDR1 and CDR2 are SGHTA and FQGNSA. CDR3 in amino acids: CASSQGRDTDTYTF. The part of the CDR3 DNA that was read is TGTGCCAGCAGCCAAGGGCGAGACACAGATACC.